These T cell receptor beta chains were read from a single sample in a study of T-cell memory formation after mild COVID-19. TCRdb independently ran MiXCR on the 5' RACE reads; one entry per CDR3 protein. The table records 300,000 to 400,000 distinct CDR3 sequences, around 30% of them present only once. The specimen was PBMCs or a T cell subset sorted from them (not recorded which). The receptor source for this set is an adult woman who had mild COVID-19 (a few samples of this study predate the infection). Cell type and time point are not known. The CDR3 runs from the conserved cysteine through the conserved F or W. The D gene is left open where the match is weak. Clone size is stated in some rows and not others, as once, few, many or a class when expanded.

j_gene,v_gene,d_gene,abundance,CDR3aa,CDR3nt
TRBJ2-3,TRBV5-4,NA,few,CASSSGPPWVPTDTQYF,TGTGCCAGCAGCTCGGGACCGCCATGGGTCCCCACAGATACGCAGTATTTT
TRBJ2-1,TRBV7-8,NA,few,CASSLDFRANEQFF,TGTGCCAGCAGCTTAGATTTCAGGGCAAATGAGCAGTTCTTC
TRBJ1-4,TRBV6-1,TRBD1,few,CASSVSRDRGEKLFF,TGTGCCAGCAGTGTAAGCCGGGACAGGGGAGAAAAACTGTTTTTT
TRBJ1-2,TRBV9,NA,few,CASSDGTNRYYGYTF,TGTGCCAGCAGCGACGGGACGAACCGATACTATGGCTACACCTTC
TRBJ2-5,TRBV6-2/TRBV6-3,NA,once,CASSWTNRETQYF,TGTGCCAGCAGTTGGACTAACCGGGAGACCCAGTACTTC
TRBJ2-7,TRBV5-6,NA,NA,CASWGPGESYEQYF,TGTGCCAGCTGGGGACCAGGGGAGTCCTACGAGCAGTACTTC
TRBJ2-3,TRBV20-1,TRBD2,few,CSARVGTSGASTDTQYF,TGCAGTGCTAGAGTGGGGACTAGCGGGGCAAGCACAGATACGCAGTATTTT
TRBJ1-5,TRBV11-2,NA,NA,CASSLAYGGSNQPQHF,TGTGCCAGCAGCTTAGCGTATGGAGGGAGCAATCAGCCCCAGCATTTT
TRBJ1-1,TRBV20-1,NA,NA,CSAVNLGTEAFF,TGCAGTGCCGTAAATTTGGGGACTGAAGCTTTCTTT
TRBJ2-1,TRBV4-1,TRBD2,once,CASSPRVTSGGYNEQFF,TGCGCCAGCAGCCCCCGAGTAACTAGCGGGGGCTACAATGAGCAGTTCTTC
TRBJ2-7,TRBV7-2,TRBD1,NA,CASSLAWDSSYEQYF,TGTGCCAGCAGCTTAGCCTGGGACAGCTCCTACGAGCAGTACTTC
TRBJ2-1,TRBV18,NA,NA,CASSPSDNEQFF,TGTGCCAGCTCACCATCCGACAATGAGCAGTTCTTC
TRBJ2-3,TRBV5-1,NA,NA,CASSLAWGQGGTQYF,TGCGCCAGCAGCTTGGCTTGGGGGCAAGGTGGTACGCAGTATTTT
TRBJ1-1,TRBV12-3/TRBV12-4,NA,few,CASSLGSSARQGSEAFF,TGTGCCAGCAGTTTAGGCTCTTCAGCCAGGCAGGGCTCTGAAGCTTTCTTT
TRBJ1-2,TRBV19,NA,NA,CASRGELLSYGYTF,TGTGCCAGTAGGGGTGAACTGTTATCCTATGGCTACACCTTC
TRBJ1-6,TRBV30,NA,few,CAWSVQGNSPLHF,TGTGCCTGGAGCGTGCAGGGCAATTCACCCCTCCACTTT
TRBJ2-7,TRBV6-6,TRBD2,few,CASSYGLAGNSYEQYF,TGTGCCAGCAGTTACGGTCTAGCGGGGAACTCCTACGAGCAGTACTTC
TRBJ2-7,TRBV12-3/TRBV12-4,NA,few,CASSNDRKEQYF,TGTGCCAGCAGCAACGACAGGAAAGAGCAGTACTTC
TRBJ1-5,TRBV7-8,NA,NA,CASSPPGLAGNQPQHF,TGTGCCAGCAGCCCCCCGGGGTTAGCAGGCAATCAGCCCCAGCATTTT
TRBJ2-2,TRBV24-1,TRBD2,few,CATSDTPGLLNTGELFF,TGTGCCACCAGTGATACTCCGGGACTATTGAACACCGGGGAGCTGTTTTTT
TRBJ2-5,TRBV25-1,NA,few,CASSEVTGLETQYF,TGTGCCAGCAGTGAAGTTACAGGGTTGGAGACCCAGTACTTC
TRBJ1-3,TRBV4-3,NA,NA,CASSQDALVGGSPGNTIYF,TGCGCCAGCAGCCAAGACGCCCTCGTTGGGGGATCACCTGGAAACACCATATATTTT
TRBJ1-5,TRBV10-3,NA,NA,CAISGSQGLGNQPQHF,TGTGCCATCAGTGGCTCTCAGGGGTTGGGCAATCAGCCCCAGCATTTT
TRBJ1-5,TRBV7-9,NA,NA,CASSASMGDQPQHF,TGTGCCAGCAGCGCCTCCATGGGAGATCAGCCCCAGCATTTT
TRBJ2-5,TRBV25-1,NA,few,CASSTRVYQETQYF,TGTGCCAGCAGTACGAGGGTGTACCAAGAGACCCAGTACTTC
TRBJ1-2,TRBV12-3/TRBV12-4,TRBD1,NA,CASSAGQGGYGYTF,TGTGCCAGCAGTGCTGGACAGGGTGGCTATGGCTACACCTTC
TRBJ2-2,TRBV4-2,TRBD1,few,CASSQWTGVTGELFF,TGTGCCAGCAGCCAGTGGACAGGAGTCACCGGGGAGCTGTTTTTT
TRBJ2-7,TRBV24-1,TRBD2,few,CATSGERGAYEQYF,TGTGCCACCAGTGGAGAGCGGGGGGCCTACGAGCAGTACTTC
TRBJ2-7,TRBV7-8,NA,NA,CASSHGTDYYEQYF,TGTGCCAGCAGCCACGGGACGGACTACTACGAGCAGTACTTC
TRBJ2-5,TRBV5-1,NA,few,CASSPRDGSRETQYF,TGCGCCAGCAGCCCCCGGGACGGGTCTAGAGAGACCCAGTACTTC
TRBJ2-5,TRBV5-1,NA,few,CASRQQGLQETQYF,TGCGCCAGCAGGCAACAGGGCCTACAAGAGACCCAGTACTTC
TRBJ2-7,TRBV30,NA,few,CAWSYQSEQYF,TGTGCCTGGAGCTATCAGAGCGAGCAGTACTTC
TRBJ2-7,TRBV27,NA,NA,CASNGRNSYEQYF,TGTGCCAGCAATGGGCGGAACTCCTACGAGCAGTACTTC